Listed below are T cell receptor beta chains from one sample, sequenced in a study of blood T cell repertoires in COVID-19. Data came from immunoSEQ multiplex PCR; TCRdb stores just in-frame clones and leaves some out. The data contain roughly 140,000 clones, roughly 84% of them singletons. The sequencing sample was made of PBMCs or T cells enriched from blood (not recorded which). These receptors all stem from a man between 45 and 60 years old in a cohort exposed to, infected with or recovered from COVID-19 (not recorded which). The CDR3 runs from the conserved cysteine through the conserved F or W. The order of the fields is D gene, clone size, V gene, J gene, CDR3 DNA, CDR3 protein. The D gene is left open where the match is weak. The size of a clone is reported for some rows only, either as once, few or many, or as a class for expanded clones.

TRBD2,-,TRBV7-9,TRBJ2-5,TGTGCCAGCAGCTTAACTAGCGGGAGTGGGGAGACCCAGTACTTC,CASSLTSGSGETQYF
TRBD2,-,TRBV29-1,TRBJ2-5,TGCAGCGCTAGCGGGAGTGGCGGAGAGACCCAGTACTTC,CSASGSGGETQYF
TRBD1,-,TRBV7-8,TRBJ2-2,TGTGCCAGCAGCCTTGGGACAGGGAACACCGGGGAGCTGTTTTTT,CASSLGTGNTGELFF
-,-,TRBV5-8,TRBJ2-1,TGTGCCAGCAGCTCAGGGGTCAGCTCCTACAATGAGCAGTTCTTC,CASSSGVSSYNEQFF
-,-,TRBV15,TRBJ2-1,TGTGCCACCAGCAGTAACAATGAGCAGTTCTTC,CATSSNNEQFF
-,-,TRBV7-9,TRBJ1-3,TGTGCCAGCAGCCCAGAGGGCGGAAACACCATATATTTT,CASSPEGGNTIYF
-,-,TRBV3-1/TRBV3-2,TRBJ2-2,TGTGCCAGCAGCCAAGGGGGGCCCGGGGAGCTGTTTTTT,CASSQGGPGELFF
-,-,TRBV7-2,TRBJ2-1,TGTGCCAGCAGCTCAACACGGGGGGCGTACAATGAGCAGTTCTTC,CASSSTRGAYNEQFF
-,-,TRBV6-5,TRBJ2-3,TGTGCCAGCAGTTACTGGCGGGGCCCCACAGATACGCAGTATTTT,CASSYWRGPTDTQYF
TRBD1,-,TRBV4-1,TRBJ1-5,TGCGCCAGCAGCCAAGTGGGACAGGGGAGCAATCAGCCCCAGCATTTT,CASSQVGQGSNQPQHF
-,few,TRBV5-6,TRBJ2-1,TGTGCCAGCAGCTCCTTGGCTGAGCAGTTCTTC,CASSSLAEQFF
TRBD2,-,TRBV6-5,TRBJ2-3,TGTGCCAGCAGAATAGCGGGGCCCAGCACAGATACGCAGTATTTT,CASRIAGPSTDTQYF
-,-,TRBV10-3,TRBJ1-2,TGTGCCATCAGTGAGCGTGATCAGGGGCACTATGGCTACACCTTC,CAISERDQGHYGYTF
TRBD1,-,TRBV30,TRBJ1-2,TGTGCCTGGAGTCCCAAGGGACAGGGCCTCTATGGCTACACCTTC,CAWSPKGQGLYGYTF
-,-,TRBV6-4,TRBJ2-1,TGTGCCAGCAGCGCCGGGACAGCGGGTGAGCAGTTCTTC,CASSAGTAGEQFF
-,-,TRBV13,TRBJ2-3,TGTGCCAGCAGCCCAAGACAGCCAAGCACAGATACGCAGTATTTT,CASSPRQPSTDTQYF
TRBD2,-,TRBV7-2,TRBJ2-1,TGTGCCAGCAGCCCGGGACTAGCGGGGGTTGAGCAGTTCTTC,CASSPGLAGVEQFF
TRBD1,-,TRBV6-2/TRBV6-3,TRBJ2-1,TGTGCCAGCAGCCCGGGACAGGGGAGAGTAAATGAGCAGTTCTTC,CASSPGQGRVNEQFF
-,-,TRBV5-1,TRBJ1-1,TGCGCCAGCAGCTCACGGTGGAACACTGAAGCTTTCTTT,CASSSRWNTEAFF
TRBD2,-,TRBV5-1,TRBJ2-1,TGCGCCAGCAGCTCCTCTAGCGGGGCTTCCTACAATGAGCAGTTCTTC,CASSSSSGASYNEQFF
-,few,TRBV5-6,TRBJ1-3,TGTGCCAGCAGCTTTTACAGGGCTGGAAACACCATATATTTT,CASSFYRAGNTIYF
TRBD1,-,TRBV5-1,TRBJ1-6,TGCGCCAGCAGCTTGGGGGACAGGGGTAATTCACCCCTCCACTTT,CASSLGDRGNSPLHF
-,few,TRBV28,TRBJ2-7,TGTGCCAGCAGGCAACCTCACAGCTACGAGCAGTACTTC,CASRQPHSYEQYF
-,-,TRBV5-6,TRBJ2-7,TGTGCCAGCAGCTTGATCAGGGCCCACTCCTACGAGCAGTACTTC,CASSLIRAHSYEQYF
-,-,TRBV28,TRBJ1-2,TGTGCCAGCAGTTTCGCCGGGATTTCTAACTATGGCTACACCTTC,CASSFAGISNYGYTF
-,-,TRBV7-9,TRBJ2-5,TGTGCCAGCAGCCTTGGGAGCCCGAAAGAGACCCAGTACTTC,CASSLGSPKETQYF
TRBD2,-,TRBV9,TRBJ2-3,TGTGCCAGCAGCGTATACGGGGGGGCGGGCACAGATACGCAGTATTTT,CASSVYGGAGTDTQYF
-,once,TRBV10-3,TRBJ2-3,TGTGCCATCAGTCAACATTCAGGGATTCTTACAGATACGCAGTATTTT,CAISQHSGILTDTQYF
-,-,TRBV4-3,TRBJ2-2,TGCGCCAGCAGCCAAGACAGGGTTGTTCACACCGGGGAGCTGTTTTTT,CASSQDRVVHTGELFF
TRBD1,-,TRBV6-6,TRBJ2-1,TGTGCCAGCAGCCGATCCGGGACAGGGAGCCTCAATGAGCAGTTCTTC,CASSRSGTGSLNEQFF
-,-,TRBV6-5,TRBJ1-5,TGTGCCAGCAGTCGGGACATCCTGAAGACTCAGCCCCAGCATTTT,CASSRDILKTQPQHF
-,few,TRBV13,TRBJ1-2,TGTGCCAGCAGTCGGGGTTTCTATGGCTACACCTTC,CASSRGFYGYTF
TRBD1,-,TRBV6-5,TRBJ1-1,TGTGCCAGCGGACCCGGGACAGGGGGATACACTGAAGCTTTCTTT,CASGPGTGGYTEAFF
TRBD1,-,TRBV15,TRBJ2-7,TGTGCCACCAGCAGCCCGGCGACAGGGACCGAAGAGCAGTACTTC,CATSSPATGTEEQYF
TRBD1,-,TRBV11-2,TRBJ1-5,TGTGCCAGCAGCCCACTCCGGGACAGGGGCAATCAGCCCCAGCATTTT,CASSPLRDRGNQPQHF
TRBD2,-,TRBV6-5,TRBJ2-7,TGTGCCAGCAGTTACTTCGTTCTAGCGGGGAGTGACGAGCAGTACTTC,CASSYFVLAGSDEQYF
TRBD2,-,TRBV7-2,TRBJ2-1,TGTGCCAGCAGCGTACTAGCGGGGAGGGCCAATGAGCAGTTCTTC,CASSVLAGRANEQFF
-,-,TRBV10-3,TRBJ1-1,TGTGCCATCAGTGAGATACCCAGGGTGGGGACTGAAGCTTTCTTT,CAISEIPRVGTEAFF
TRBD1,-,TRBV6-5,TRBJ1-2,TGTGCCAGCGGGGACGGGACAGATAGCTATGGCTACACCTTC,CASGDGTDSYGYTF
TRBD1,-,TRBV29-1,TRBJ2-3,TGCAGCGTTGCGTTTGGGACAGGGAACACAGATACGCAGTATTTT,CSVAFGTGNTDTQYF
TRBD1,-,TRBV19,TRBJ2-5,TGTGCCAGTAGTGTACAGGGGGCCCAAGAGACCCAGTACTTC,CASSVQGAQETQYF
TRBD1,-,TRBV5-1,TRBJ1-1,TGCGCCAGCAGCTTGGGACAGGGCTTAGTTACTGAAGCTTTCTTT,CASSLGQGLVTEAFF
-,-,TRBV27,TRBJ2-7,TGTGCCAGCAGTTTAGGACTCAACTACGAGCAGTACTTC,CASSLGLNYEQYF
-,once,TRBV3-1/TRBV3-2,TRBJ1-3,TGTGCCAGCAGCCAAGGCATAGCGCTTGCTGGAAACACCATATATTTT,CASSQGIALAGNTIYF
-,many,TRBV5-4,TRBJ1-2,TGTGCCAGCGACCGATTGGGGGCCGATGGCTACACCTTC,CASDRLGADGYTF
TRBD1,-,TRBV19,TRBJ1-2,TGTGCCAGTACCACGCGTCGGACAGGGGCTGGCTACACCTTC,CASTTRRTGAGYTF